This entry lists 12 T cell receptor beta chains sequenced from one sample in a study of graft-versus-host responses after intestinal transplantation. Antigen specificity for these receptors is unknown. Data came from immunoSEQ multiplex PCR; TCRdb stores just in-frame clones and leaves some out. The data contain about 120,000 clones, less than 95% of them singletons. Source: unstimulated CD4+ T cells sorted from spleen or lymph node cells, taken before intestinal transplant. These receptors were collected from a human donor who received an intestinal transplant.

The CDR3 loop is CASSLDGGRGSYNEQFF. The CDR3 nucleotides are TGCGCCAGCAGCTTGGATGGCGGGAGAGGCTCCTACAATGAGCAGTTCTTC. The V gene is TRBV5-1, the J gene TRBJ2-1, with 7 bases matching TRBD2. Germline CDR1 and CDR2: SGHRS and YFSETQ. The V gene end was trimmed by 0 bases and the J gene end by 0 bases; junction bases not matched to a gene: 6. The CDR3 covers 17 residues.

This chain joins TRBV28 and TRBJ2-5; tentative D call: TRBD2 (5 bases). Germline assignment: CDR1 MDHEN and CDR2 SYDVKM. This CDR3 comprises 12 residues. Trimming took 7 bases from V and 0 from J, leaving 6 bases between them. The CDR3 protein is CASMGDQETQYF. CDR3 coding DNA: TGTGCCAGCATGGGAGACCAAGAGACCCAGTACTTC.

V and J are TRBV27 and TRBJ2-7; TRBD1 aligns across 8 bases. Trimming took 6 bases from V and 5 from J; bases not matched to a gene: 18. CDR3 length equals 17 residues. Per the germline V gene, CDR1 is MNHEY and CDR2 is SMNVEV (reference sequence). CDR3 region: CASSRMAGQGAYDEQYF. CDR3 in DNA: TGTGCCAGCAGCCGGATGGCGGGTCAGGGGGCTTACGACGAGCAGTACTTC.

The CDR3 coding sequence is TGTGCCTGGAGTGTAACAGGCCCCGGGACAGGGGACGAAAAACTGTTTTTT. Encoded protein: CAWSVTGPGTGDEKLFF. V usage is TRBV30 and J usage is TRBJ1-4, with 10 bases fitting TRBD1. V gave up 0 bases and J gave up 8 bases; unmatched junction bases: 12. The CDR3 spans 17 residues. The germline CDR1 and CDR2 sequences are GTSNPN and SVGIG (reference sequence).

The chain is built from TRBV5-1 and TRBJ2-2; 11 positions agree with TRBD2. J lost 1 base, V lost 4 bases, and 6 bases had no gene match. The CDR3 covers 17 residues. Germline-derived CDR1 and CDR2 are SGHRS and YFSETQ. The CDR3 here is CASSPGLAGRNTGELFF. CDR3 bases: TGCGCCAGCAGCCCCGGACTAGCGGGCCGGAACACCGGGGAGCTGTTTTTT.

V usage is TRBV27 and J usage is TRBJ2-7; 9 positions match TRBD2. Trimming cost V 4 bases and J 5 bases; bases outside gene matches: 9. The germline V gene encodes CDR1 MNHEY and CDR2 SMNVEV (reference sequence). This CDR3 spans 15 amino acids. Here the CDR3 reads CASSSRGSGSHEQYF. The CDR3 DNA is TGTGCCAGCAGTTCCCGAGGTAGCGGGAGCCACGAGCAGTACTTC.

The rearrangement links TRBV6-1 to TRBJ2-7; no clear D. Germline V CDR1 and CDR2: MNHNS, SASEGT. The CDR3 loop spans 13 amino acids. The ends were cut back, 2 bases at V and 3 bases at J, with 8 bases in the middle. This chain's CDR3 is CASSESASYEQYF. CDR3 nucleotides: TGTGCCAGCAGTGAAAGCGCGAGCTACGAGCAGTACTTC.

This sequence joins TRBV29-1 and TRBJ2-1; 7 nucleotides align to TRBD1. Looked up from germline, CDR1 is SQVTM and CDR2 is ANQGSEA. This CDR3 comprises 14 residues. The V segment lost 7 bases and the J segment 4 bases; nucleotides outside the gene matches: 10. The CDR3 region has the DNA TGCAGCGCCGACAGGGCCTTACTTTACAATGAGCAGTTCTTC. It specifies CSADRALLYNEQFF.

The J gene is TRBJ2-2, the V gene TRBV27, with 9 positions matching TRBD1. In germline, CDR1 is MNHEY, CDR2 SMNVEV (reference sequence). The V and J ends lost 3 bases and 5 bases, in that order; junction bases with no gene match: 7. CDR3 length: 16 amino acids. The CDR3 sequence: CASSFYPGQGTGELFF. The DNA of the CDR3 is TGTGCCAGCAGTTTTTATCCGGGACAGGGAACCGGGGAGCTGTTTTTT.

The chain combines TRBV14 with TRBJ1-3; tentative D call: TRBD1 (5 bases). The CDR3 totals 15 residues. V lost 3 bases, J lost 1 base, and 10 bases lay in between. The germline V gene has CDR1 SGHDN and CDR2 FVKESK. CDR3 loop: CASSQQGLSGNTIYF. DNA of the CDR3: TGTGCCAGCAGCCAGCAGGGTTTATCTGGAAACACCATATATTTT.

The count of this clone is one. The chain links TRBV28 to TRBJ1-2; D is perhaps TRBD1 (6 bases). The germline gives CDR1 MDHEN, CDR2 SYDVKM. CDR3 size: 14 residues. V was pared by 5 bases and J by 1 base, with 11 bases between. CDR3 sequence (DNA): TGTGCCAGCAGTCTCAGGGGCCTTAACTATGGCTACACCTTC. Translating gives CASSLRGLNYGYTF.

J is TRBJ1-1 and V is TRBV29-1; D is ambiguous. The CDR3 spans 15 residues. V lost 4 bases, J lost 5 bases, and 20 bases lay in between. CDR1 is SQVTM, CDR2 ANQGSEA, per germline. CDR3 amino acids: CSVAIPEGQRTEAFF. The CDR3 DNA reads as TGCAGCGTTGCCATCCCAGAGGGCCAAAGGACTGAAGCTTTCTTT.